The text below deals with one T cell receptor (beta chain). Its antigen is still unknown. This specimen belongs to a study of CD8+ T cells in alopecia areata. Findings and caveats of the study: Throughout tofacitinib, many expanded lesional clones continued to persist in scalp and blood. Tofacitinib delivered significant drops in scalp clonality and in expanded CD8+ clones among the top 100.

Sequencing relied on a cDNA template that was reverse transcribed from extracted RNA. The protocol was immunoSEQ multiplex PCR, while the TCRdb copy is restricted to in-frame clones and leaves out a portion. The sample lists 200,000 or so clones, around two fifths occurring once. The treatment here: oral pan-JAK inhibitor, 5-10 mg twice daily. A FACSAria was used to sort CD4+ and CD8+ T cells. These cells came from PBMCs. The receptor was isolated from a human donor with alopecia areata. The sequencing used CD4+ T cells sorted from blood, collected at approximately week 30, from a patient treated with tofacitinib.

This CDR3 is CASRGGQGTHQPQHF. The CDR3 DNA reads as TGTGCCAGCAGAGGGGGACAGGGGACCCATCAGCCCCAGCATTTT. The rearrangement joins TRBV6-6 to TRBJ1-5, with TRBD1 identical over 10 bases. The CDR3 totals 15 residues. With V trimmed by 6 bases and J by 5 bases, 7 bases remained unmatched. Germline V gene sequence: CDR1 MNHNY, CDR2 SVGAGI (reference sequence).